Listed below are T cell receptor beta chains from one sample, sequenced in a study of metastatic and nonmetastatic thyroid tumors. From the PCR reads, TCRdb re-called clones with MiXCR. The sample records about 40,000 clones, approximately 20% being singletons. The sequenced sample was tumor tissue. The receptor set was obtained from a female donor with papillary thyroid cancer or a benign thyroid nodule (not recorded which). Some clones in this sample may be carry-over from other donors' samples. Each CDR3 is given with its conserved first and last residue. A D gene is named only where the DNA matches it firmly. Rows may omit the clone size; those that give it use once, few, many or a size class.

>TRBV30|TRBJ1-2|.|many
TGTGCCTGGAGTGCACCCGGGCTATCGTTAGGCTATGGCTACACCTTC
CAWSAPGLSLGYGYTF
>TRBV6-1|TRBJ1-6|.|many
TGTGCCAGCAGAAACCAGGGAAGTTCACCCCTCCACTTT
CASRNQGSSPLHF
>TRBV29-1|TRBJ2-7|TRBD2|many
TGCAGCGTTGATCGGGGGGGCCTCGGGTACGAGCAGTACTTC
CSVDRGGLGYEQYF
>TRBV9|TRBJ2-3|.|.
TGTGCCAACAGCGTTTGTCCCCCAGATACGCAGTATTTT
CANSVCPPDTQYF
>TRBV20-1|TRBJ1-1|.|.
TGCAGTGCTTCTCGGATGAACACTGAAGCTTTCTTT
CSASRMNTEAFF
>TRBV9|TRBJ1-4|.|many
TGTGCCAGCAGCGTAGCCGCAGGTTCTAATGAAAAACTGTTTTTT
CASSVAAGSNEKLFF
>TRBV24-1|TRBJ2-1|TRBD2|many
TGTGCCACCAGTGAATGGGCGGGAGGCCCGAATGAGCAGTTCTTC
CATSEWAGGPNEQFF
>TRBV7-9|TRBJ2-3|.|many
TGTGCCAGCAGCTTAGTCGTGACTCCAACAGATACGCAGTATTTT
CASSLVVTPTDTQYF
>TRBV14|TRBJ1-1|.|many
TGTGCCAGCAGCCGTCCAGGGGTCGGCACTGAAGCTTTCTTT
CASSRPGVGTEAFF
>TRBV6-1|TRBJ1-5|TRBD1|few
TGTGCCAGCAGTGAGACAGGGGACGGCGTAGGCAATCAGCCCCAGCATTTT
CASSETGDGVGNQPQHF
>TRBV5-1|TRBJ2-1|.|many
TGCGCCAGCAGCTTTTCTGGGGTCGATGAGCAGTTCTTC
CASSFSGVDEQFF
>TRBV15|TRBJ2-5|.|many
TGTGCCACCAGCAGAGATCTACAACAAGAGACCCAGTACTTC
CATSRDLQQETQYF
>TRBV4-1|TRBJ2-7|TRBD1|many
TGCGCCAGCAGCCATCAGGACAGGGGGGGCGAGCAGTACTTC
CASSHQDRGGEQYF
>TRBV20-1|TRBJ2-3|.|many
TGCAGTGCTGTAGGACTAATAATAACTAGCACAGATACGCAGTATTTT
CSAVGLIITSTDTQYF
>TRBV7-9|TRBJ2-7|TRBD2|many
TGTGCCAGCAGGCGGCTAGCGGGCTCCTACGAGCAGTACTTC
CASRRLAGSYEQYF
>TRBV5-1|TRBJ1-2|.|many
TGCGCCAGCACCCGAGGGGACGTATCTAACTATGGCTACACCTTC
CASTRGDVSNYGYTF
>TRBV6-2/TRBV6-3|TRBJ1-1|.|many
TGTGCCAGCAGCCAGAGGTCCGGGACCGTGAACACTGAAGCTTTCTTT
CASSQRSGTVNTEAFF
>TRBV9|TRBJ2-2|TRBD2|many
TGTGCCAGCAGCGCTACTAGCGGGGGGGCGGAAGGCGGGGAGCTGTTTTTT
CASSATSGGAEGGELFF
>TRBV30|TRBJ2-3|.|many
TGTGCCTGGAGTGTACGGCTCGGTACGCAGTATTTT
CAWSVRLGTQYF
>TRBV7-9|TRBJ2-7|.|few
TGTGCCAGCACCAGTTGGGAAGACGAGCAGTACTTC
CASTSWEDEQYF
>TRBV11-1|TRBJ2-7|.|many
TGTGCCAGCAGCTTAGGGGCGCAGGGGTGGACTCCCGCCTCCTACGAGCAGTACTTC
CASSLGAQGWTPASYEQYF
>TRBV20-1|TRBJ1-4|TRBD1|.
TGCAGTACACGACCGCAGGGGGAGGAGGGTGAAAAACTGTTTTTT
CSTRPQGEEGEKLFF
>TRBV10-2|TRBJ2-7|TRBD1|many
TGCGCCAGCAGAGCCTCGGGACAGCTCTCGGACGAGCAGTACTTC
CASRASGQLSDEQYF